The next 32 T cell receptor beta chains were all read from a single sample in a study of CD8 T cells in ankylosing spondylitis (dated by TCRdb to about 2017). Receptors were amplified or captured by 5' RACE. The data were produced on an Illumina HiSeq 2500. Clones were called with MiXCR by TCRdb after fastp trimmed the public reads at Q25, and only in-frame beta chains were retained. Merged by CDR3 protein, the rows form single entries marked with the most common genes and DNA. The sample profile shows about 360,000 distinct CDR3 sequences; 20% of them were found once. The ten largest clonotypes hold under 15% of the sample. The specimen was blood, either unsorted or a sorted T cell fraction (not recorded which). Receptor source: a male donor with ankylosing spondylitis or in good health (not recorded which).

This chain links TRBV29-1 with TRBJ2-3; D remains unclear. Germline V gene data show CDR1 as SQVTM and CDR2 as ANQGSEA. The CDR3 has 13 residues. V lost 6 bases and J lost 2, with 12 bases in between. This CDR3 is CSVYKEHTDTQYF. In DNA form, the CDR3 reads TGCAGCGTATATAAGGAACACACAGATACGCAGTATTTT.

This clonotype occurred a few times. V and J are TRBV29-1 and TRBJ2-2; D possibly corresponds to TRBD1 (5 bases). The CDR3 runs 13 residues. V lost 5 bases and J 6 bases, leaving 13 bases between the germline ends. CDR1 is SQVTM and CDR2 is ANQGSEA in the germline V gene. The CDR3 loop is CSVIAGFAGELFF. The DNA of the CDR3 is TGCAGCGTTATTGCAGGGTTTGCCGGGGAGCTGTTTTTT.

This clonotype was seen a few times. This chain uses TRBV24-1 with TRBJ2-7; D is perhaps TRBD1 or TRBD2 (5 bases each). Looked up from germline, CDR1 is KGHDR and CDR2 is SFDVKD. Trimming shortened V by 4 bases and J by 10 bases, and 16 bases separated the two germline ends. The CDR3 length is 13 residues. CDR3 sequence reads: CATSEELRGVQYF. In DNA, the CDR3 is TGTGCCACCAGTGAGGAACTCCGGGGCGTACAGTACTTC.

The CDR3 DNA follows: TGTGCCAGCAGTCGCAGGAGGAGGTATAGCAATCAGCCCCAGCATTTT. The encoded protein is CASSRRRRYSNQPQHF. V usage is TRBV28 and J usage is TRBJ1-5, with unresolved D. V gave up 5 bases and J gave up 0 bases, with 14 bases separating them. This CDR3 region has 16 residues. Germline values: CDR1 MDHEN, CDR2 SYDVKM.

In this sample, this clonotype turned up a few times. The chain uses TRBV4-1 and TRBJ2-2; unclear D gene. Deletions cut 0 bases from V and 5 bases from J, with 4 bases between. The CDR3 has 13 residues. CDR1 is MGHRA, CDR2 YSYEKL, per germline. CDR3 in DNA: TGCGCCAGCAGCCAAGACTTAACCGGGGAGCTGTTTTTT. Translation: CASSQDLTGELFF.

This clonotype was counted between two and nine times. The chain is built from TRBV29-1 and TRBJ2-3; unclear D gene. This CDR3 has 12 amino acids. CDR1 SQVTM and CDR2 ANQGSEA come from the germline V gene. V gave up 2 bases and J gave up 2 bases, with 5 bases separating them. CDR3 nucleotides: TGCAGCGTTGAACAGCACACAGATACGCAGTATTTT. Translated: CSVEQHTDTQYF.

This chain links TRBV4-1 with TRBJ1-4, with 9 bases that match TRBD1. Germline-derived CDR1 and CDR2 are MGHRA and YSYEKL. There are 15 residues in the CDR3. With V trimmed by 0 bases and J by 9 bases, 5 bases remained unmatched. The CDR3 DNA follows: TGCGCCAGCAGCCAAGATAGAACAGGGGGCCAAAAACTGTTTTTT. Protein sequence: CASSQDRTGGQKLFF.

Here the CDR3 DNA reads TGTGCCAGCAGTTACGGGGGACTATTCTACAATGAGCAGTTCTTC. Translating gives CASSYGGLFYNEQFF. The chain combines TRBV5-6 with TRBJ2-1; 7 nucleotides align to TRBD2. Germline assignment: CDR1 SGHDT and CDR2 YYEEEE. The CDR3 is 15 residues long. The J segment lost 3 bases and the V segment lost 5 bases, leaving 8 bases of the junction unmatched. Supplemented by reference TRBV5-6 and TRBJ2-1, the full variable domain reads DAGVTQSPTHLIKTRGQQVTLRCSPKSGHDTVSWYQQALGQGPQFIFQYYEEEERQRGNFPDRFSGHQFPNYSSELNVNALLLGDSALYLCASSYGGLFYNEQFFGPGTRLTVL.

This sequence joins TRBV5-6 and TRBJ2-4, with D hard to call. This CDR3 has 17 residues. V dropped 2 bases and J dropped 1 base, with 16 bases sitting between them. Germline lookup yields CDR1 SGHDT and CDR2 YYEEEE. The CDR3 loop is CASSFHPLLRAKNIQYF. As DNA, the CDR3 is TGTGCCAGCAGCTTCCATCCCCTCCTGAGGGCCAAAAACATTCAGTACTTC.

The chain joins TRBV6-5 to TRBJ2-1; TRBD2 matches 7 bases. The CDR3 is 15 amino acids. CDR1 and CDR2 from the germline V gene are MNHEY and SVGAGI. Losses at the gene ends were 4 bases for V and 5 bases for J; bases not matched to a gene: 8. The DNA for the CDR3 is TGTGCCAGCAGTTCCAGCGGGGAGACTAACAATGAGCAGTTCTTC. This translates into CASSSSGETNNEQFF.

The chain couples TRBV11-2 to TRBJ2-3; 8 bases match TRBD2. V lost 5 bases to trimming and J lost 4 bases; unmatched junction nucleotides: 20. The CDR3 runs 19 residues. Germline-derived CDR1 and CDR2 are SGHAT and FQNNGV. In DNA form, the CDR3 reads TGTGCCAGCAGCCTAATACCCCCCCCAGCGGGGGCCTTAGCAGATACGCAGTATTTT. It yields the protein CASSLIPPPAGALADTQYF.

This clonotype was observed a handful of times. Here the CDR3 reads CASSHSGTGIYEQYF. As DNA, the CDR3 is TGTGCCAGCAGCCATTCCGGGACAGGGATCTACGAGCAGTACTTC. This chain connects TRBV11-2 to TRBJ2-7; 9 nucleotides match TRBD1. Unmatched junction bases numbered 8, after V lost 5 bases and J lost 3 bases. The CDR3 totals 15 residues. Germline lookup yields CDR1 SGHAT and CDR2 FQNNGV. Full variable domain (rest looked up from reference TRBV11-2 and TRBJ2-7): EAGVAQSPRYKIIEKRQSVAFWCNPISGHATLYWYQQILGQGPKLLIQFQNNGVVDDSQLPKDRFSAERLKGVDSTLKIQPAKLEDSAVYLCASSHSGTGIYEQYFGPGTRLTVT.

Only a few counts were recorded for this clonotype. The CDR3 region is CASRVAGGGADTQYF. CDR3 DNA sequence: TGTGCCAGCAGGGTCGCCGGCGGGGGCGCAGATACGCAGTATTTT. The rearrangement links TRBV12-3 or TRBV12-4 to TRBJ2-3; maybe TRBD2 (7 bases). The CDR3 runs to 15 residues. Deletions cut 6 bases from V and 4 bases from J, with 17 bases between.

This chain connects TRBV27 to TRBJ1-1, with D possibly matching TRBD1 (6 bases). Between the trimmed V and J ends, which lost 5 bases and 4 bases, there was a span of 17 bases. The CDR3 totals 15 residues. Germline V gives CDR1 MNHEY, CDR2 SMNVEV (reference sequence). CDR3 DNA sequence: TGTGCCAGCAGTGAAGTCAGGGCCAGGGGCACTGAAGCTTTCTTT. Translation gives CASSEVRARGTEAFF.

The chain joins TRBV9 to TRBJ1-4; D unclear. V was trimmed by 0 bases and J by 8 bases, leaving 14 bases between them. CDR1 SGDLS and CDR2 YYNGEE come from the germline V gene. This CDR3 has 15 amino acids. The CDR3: CASSVDTREGEKLFF. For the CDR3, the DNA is TGTGCCAGCAGCGTAGATACAAGGGAGGGCGAAAAACTGTTTTTT. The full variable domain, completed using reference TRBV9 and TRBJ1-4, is DSGVTQTPKHLITATGQRVTLRCSPRSGDLSVYWYQQSLDQGLQFLIQYYNGEERAKGNILERFSAQQFPDLHSELNLSSLELGDSALYFCASSVDTREGEKLFFGSGTQLSVL.

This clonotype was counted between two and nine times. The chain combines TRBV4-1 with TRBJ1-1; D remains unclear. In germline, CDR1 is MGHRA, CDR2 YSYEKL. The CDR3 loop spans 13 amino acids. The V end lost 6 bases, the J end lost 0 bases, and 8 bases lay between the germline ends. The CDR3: CASRSMMNTEAFF. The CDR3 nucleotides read TGCGCCAGCAGATCCATGATGAACACTGAAGCTTTCTTT.

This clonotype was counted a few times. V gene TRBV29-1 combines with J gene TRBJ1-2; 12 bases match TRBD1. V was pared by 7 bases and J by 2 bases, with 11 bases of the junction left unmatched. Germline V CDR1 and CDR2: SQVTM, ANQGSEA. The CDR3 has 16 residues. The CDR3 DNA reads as TGCAGCGCCACTCCGGGACAGGGGGCGCCGAACTATGGCTACACCTTC. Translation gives CSATPGQGAPNYGYTF.

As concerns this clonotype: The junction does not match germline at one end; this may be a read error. The CDR3: CASSLGWTAYDQYF. The CDR3 bases are TGTGCCAGCAGCCTGGGCTGGACAGCCTACGATCAGTACTTC. This chain connects TRBV5-5 to TRBJ2-7, with a tentative D call TRBD1 (6 bases). CDR1 is SGHKS, CDR2 YYEKEE, per germline (reference sequence). The CDR3 runs 14 residues.

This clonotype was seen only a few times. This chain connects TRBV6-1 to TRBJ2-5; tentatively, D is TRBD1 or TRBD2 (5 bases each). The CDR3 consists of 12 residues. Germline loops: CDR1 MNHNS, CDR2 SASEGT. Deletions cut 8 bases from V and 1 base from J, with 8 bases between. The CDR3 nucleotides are TGTGCCAGCTGGGGGATCCAAGAGACCCAGTACTTC. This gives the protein CASWGIQETQYF.

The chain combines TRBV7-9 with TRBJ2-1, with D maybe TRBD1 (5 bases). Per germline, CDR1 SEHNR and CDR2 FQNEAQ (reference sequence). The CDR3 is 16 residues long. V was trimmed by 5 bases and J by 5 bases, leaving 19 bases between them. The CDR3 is CASSPPPAGKNNEQFF. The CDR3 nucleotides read TGTGCCAGCAGCCCTCCCCCGGCAGGGAAAAACAATGAGCAGTTCTTC.

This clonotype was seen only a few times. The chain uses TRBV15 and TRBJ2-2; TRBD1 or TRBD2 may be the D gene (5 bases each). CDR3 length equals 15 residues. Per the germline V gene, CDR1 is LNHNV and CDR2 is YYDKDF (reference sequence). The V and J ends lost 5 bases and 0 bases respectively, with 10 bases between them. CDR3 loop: CATSQPGPNTGELFF. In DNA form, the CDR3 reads TGTGCCACCAGCCAACCGGGACCGAACACCGGGGAGCTGTTTTTT.

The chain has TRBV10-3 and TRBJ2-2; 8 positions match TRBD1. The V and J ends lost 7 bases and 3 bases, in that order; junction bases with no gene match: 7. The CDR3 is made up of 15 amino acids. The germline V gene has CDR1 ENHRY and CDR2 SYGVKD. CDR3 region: CAITGQGADTGELFF. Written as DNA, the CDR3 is TGTGCCATCACCGGACAGGGCGCGGACACCGGGGAGCTGTTTTTT.

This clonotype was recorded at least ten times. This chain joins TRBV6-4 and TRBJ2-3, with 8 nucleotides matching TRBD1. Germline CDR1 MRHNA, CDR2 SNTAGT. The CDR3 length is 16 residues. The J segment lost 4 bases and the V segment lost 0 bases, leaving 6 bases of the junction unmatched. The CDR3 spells CASSDSPGGSADTQYF. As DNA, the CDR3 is TGTGCCAGCAGTGACTCACCAGGGGGCAGCGCAGATACGCAGTATTTT.

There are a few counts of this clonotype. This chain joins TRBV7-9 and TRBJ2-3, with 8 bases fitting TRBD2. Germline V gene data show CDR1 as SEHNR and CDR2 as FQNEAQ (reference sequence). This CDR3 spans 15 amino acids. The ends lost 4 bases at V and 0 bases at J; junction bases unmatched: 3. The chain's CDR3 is CASSSVAGSTDTQYF. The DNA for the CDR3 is TGTGCCAGCAGCTCCGTAGCGGGGAGCACAGATACGCAGTATTTT.

This chain's CDR3 is CASSQLGGGTDTQYF. The CDR3 DNA follows: TGTGCCAGCAGCCAACTCGGGGGGGGCACAGATACGCAGTATTTT. The chain links TRBV3-1 to TRBJ2-3; TRBD2 aligns across 8 bases. The CDR3 runs 15 residues. Germline trimming cut 2 bases from V and 1 base from J; bases unmatched to any gene: 2. CDR1 and CDR2 (germline): LGHDT, YNNKEL (reference sequence).

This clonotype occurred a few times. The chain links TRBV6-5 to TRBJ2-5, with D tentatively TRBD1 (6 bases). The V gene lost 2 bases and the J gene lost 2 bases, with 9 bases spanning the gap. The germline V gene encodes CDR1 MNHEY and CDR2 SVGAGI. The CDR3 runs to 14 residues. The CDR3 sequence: CASSYIGQQETQYF. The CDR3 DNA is TGTGCCAGCAGTTACATTGGACAGCAAGAGACCCAGTACTTC.

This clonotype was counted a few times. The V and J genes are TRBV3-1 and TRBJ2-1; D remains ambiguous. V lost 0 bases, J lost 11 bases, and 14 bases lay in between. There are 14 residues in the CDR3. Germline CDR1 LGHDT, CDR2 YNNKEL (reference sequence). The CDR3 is CASSQEDLGPQQFF. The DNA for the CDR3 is TGTGCCAGCAGCCAAGAAGACTTGGGCCCCCAGCAGTTCTTC.

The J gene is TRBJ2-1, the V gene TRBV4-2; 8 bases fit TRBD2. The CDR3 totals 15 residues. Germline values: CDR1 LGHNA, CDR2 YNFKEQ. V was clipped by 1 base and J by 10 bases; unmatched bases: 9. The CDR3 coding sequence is TGTGCCAGCAGCCAAGCGGCAGGCCGCGGGGGGGAGCAGTTCTTC. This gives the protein CASSQAAGRGGEQFF.

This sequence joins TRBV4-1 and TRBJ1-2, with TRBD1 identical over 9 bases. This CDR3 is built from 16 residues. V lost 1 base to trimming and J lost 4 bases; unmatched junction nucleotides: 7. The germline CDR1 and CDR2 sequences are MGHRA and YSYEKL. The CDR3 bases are TGCGCCAGCAGCCAAGGGGACAGGGCCCCTAGCTATGGCTACACCTTC. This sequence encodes CASSQGDRAPSYGYTF.

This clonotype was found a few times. As DNA, the CDR3 is TGTGCCAGCAGCCGTTATTCCCCCAGCTACGAGCAGTACTTC. Protein: CASSRYSPSYEQYF. V and J are TRBV27 and TRBJ2-7; no reliable D call. Per the germline V gene, CDR1 is MNHEY and CDR2 is SMNVEV (reference sequence). CDR3 length: 14 amino acids. The V gene lost 6 bases and the J gene lost 3 bases, with 15 bases spanning the gap.

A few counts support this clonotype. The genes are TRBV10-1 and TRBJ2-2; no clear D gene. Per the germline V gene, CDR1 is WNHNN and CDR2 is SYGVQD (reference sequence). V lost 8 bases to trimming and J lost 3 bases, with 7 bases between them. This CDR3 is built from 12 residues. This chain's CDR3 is CASGSYTGELFF. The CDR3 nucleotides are TGCGCCAGCGGCTCCTACACCGGGGAGCTGTTTTTT.

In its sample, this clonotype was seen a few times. Here the CDR3 DNA reads TGCAGCGTAACCGACCTCCACGAGCAGTACTTC. It yields the protein CSVTDLHEQYF. The V gene is TRBV29-1, the J gene TRBJ2-7; no clear D gene. V lost 6 bases and J lost 5, with 11 bases in between. Germline CDR1 and CDR2: SQVTM and ANQGSEA. The CDR3 is made up of 11 amino acids.